One and the same sample provided the 8 T cell receptor beta chains below, sequenced in a study of T cell responses to AZD1222 COVID-19 vaccine. The data were produced by immunoSEQ multiplex PCR, yet TCRdb's version contains in-frame clones alone and is incomplete. Of approximately 84,000 clones listed, around 91% are singletons. The sample consisted of peripheral blood, taken 28 days after the second AZD1222 dose. These receptors all come from an adult who received the AZD1222 COVID-19 vaccine.

V and J are TRBV15 and TRBJ1-1; no reliable D call. V lost 4 bases and J lost 7, with 13 bases in between. The CDR3 contains 13 residues. Germline V gene lookup returns CDR1 LNHNV and CDR2 YYDKDF (reference sequence). CDR3 loop: CATSTAPGIEAFF. DNA for the CDR3: TGTGCCACCAGCACAGCTCCGGGGATTGAAGCTTTCTTT.

This sequence joins TRBV18 and TRBJ2-3; 8 bases fit TRBD2. Germline CDR1 KGHSH, CDR2 LQKENI. There are 18 residues in the CDR3. The trim removed 1 base at V and 1 base at J, leaving 10 bases unmatched. The CDR3 DNA reads TGTGCCAGCTCACCACGGCGGGAGGCCCTACCCCGCACAGATACGCAGTATTTT. Its translation is CASSPRREALPRTDTQYF.

The sample holds one count of this clone. This CDR3 is also generated by other DNA sequences in the sample. The rearrangement uses TRBV7-3 and TRBJ1-1, with TRBD1 as a possible D gene (5 bases). CDR3 size: 13 residues. The V and J ends lost 5 bases and 1 base respectively, with 8 bases between them. Looked up from germline, CDR1 is SGHTA and CDR2 is FQGTGA. The CDR3 loop is CASSPQGNTEAFF. The DNA of the CDR3 is TGTGCCAGCAGCCCCCAGGGGAACACTGAAGCTTTCTTT. Combining the CDR3 with reference TRBV7-3 and TRBJ1-1 gives the whole variable domain GAGVSQTPSNKVTEKGKYVELRCDPISGHTALYWYRQSLGQGPEFLIYFQGTGAADDSGLPNDRFFAVRPEGSVSTLKIQRTERGDSAVYLCASSPQGNTEAFFGQGTRLTVV.

This clone occurred once. The chain joins TRBV18 to TRBJ2-5; D is ambiguous. The germline V gene has CDR1 KGHSH and CDR2 LQKENI. The CDR3 consists of 12 residues. V lost 6 bases, J lost 4 bases, and 9 bases lay in between. Written as DNA, the CDR3 is TGTGCCAGCTCTAAAGTGGCAGAGACCCAGTACTTC. Its protein product is CASSKVAETQYF.

CDR3: CSVLLAGGPQYF. CDR3 DNA sequence: TGCAGCGTTCTTCTAGCGGGGGGGCCCCAGTACTTC. J is TRBJ2-5 and V is TRBV29-1; 12 bases line up with TRBD2. Germline V gives CDR1 SQVTM, CDR2 ANQGSEA. The V and J ends lost 5 bases and 9 bases, in that order; junction bases with no gene match: 4. CDR3 length: 12 residues.

This chain joins TRBV3-1 (or the pseudogene TRBV3-2) and TRBJ2-7; TRBD1 might be the D (6 bases). Trimming left V 3 bases short and J 1 base short, with 7 bases between. Germline CDR1 and CDR2: LGHDT and YNNKEL (reference sequence). This CDR3 region has 13 residues. CDR3 DNA: TGTGCCAGCAGCCAGACAGGTTCCTACGAGCAGTACTTC. Its translation: CASSQTGSYEQYF.

The rearrangement uses TRBV27 and TRBJ1-2; D is perhaps TRBD1 (5 bases). The germline V gene has CDR1 MNHEY and CDR2 SMNVEV (reference sequence). The CDR3 runs 13 residues. The germline V and J ends were trimmed by 5 bases and 12 bases, with 19 bases remaining between them. CDR3: CASSPTIGGLHTF. CDR3 coding DNA: TGTGCCAGCAGTCCTACCATCGGGGGATTGCACACCTTC.

This clone appeared once. The rearrangement uses TRBV14 and TRBJ2-7, with D hard to call. With 4 bases removed from V and 2 bases from J, the gap between germline ends came to 9 bases. In germline, CDR1 is SGHDN, CDR2 FVKESK. The CDR3 length is 13 residues. The CDR3 reads CASSLNGPYEQYF. In DNA form, the CDR3 reads TGTGCCAGCAGCCTGAACGGACCCTACGAGCAGTACTTC.